These T cell receptor beta chains were read from a single sample in a study of neurological immune-mediated disorders. TCRdb re-derived calls from the 5' RACE reads in MiXCR, one entry per CDR3 protein. The repertoire holds about 77,000 distinct CDR3 sequences, with about 9.5% as singletons. The sequencing sample was made of PBMCs. The origin of the receptors is a man in his fifties or sixties in good health. The CDR3 runs from the conserved cysteine through the conserved F or W. D genes are given only for firm matches. The size field reads once, few, many or a size class.

TRBV11-2	many	TRBJ1-4	NA	CASSLGQGREKLFF	TGTGCCAGCAGCTTAGGGCAGGGAAGGGAAAAACTGTTTTTT
TRBV20-1	many	TRBJ1-4	NA	CSALPPRAANEKLFF	TGCAGTGCTCTTCCTCCCAGGGCAGCTAATGAAAAACTGTTTTTT
TRBV29-1	many	TRBJ2-3	TRBD2	CSVRTSPDTQYF	TGCAGCGTCAGGACTAGCCCAGATACGCAGTATTTT
TRBV6-6	many	TRBJ2-7	TRBD2	CASSYSMLGGADEQYF	TGTGCCAGCAGTTACTCGATGCTCGGGGGGGCCGACGAGCAGTACTTC
TRBV20-1	many	TRBJ2-5	NA	CSARDSAGGETQYF	TGCAGTGCTAGAGATTCAGCGGGCGGGGAGACCCAGTACTTC
TRBV20-1	many	TRBJ2-4	TRBD2	CSARASGLAKNIQYF	TGCAGTGCTAGAGCTAGCGGGCTAGCCAAAAACATTCAGTACTTC
TRBV20-1	many	TRBJ2-7	TRBD2	CSARPPLAGVYEQYF	TGCAGTGCTCGCCCCCCACTAGCGGGAGTCTACGAGCAGTACTTC
TRBV11-2	many	TRBJ1-2	NA	CASSSTGQEAYGYTF	TGTGCCAGCAGCTCGACAGGTCAGGAGGCCTATGGCTACACCTTC
TRBV5-1	many	TRBJ2-1	TRBD2	CASSPGLAGEVDEQFF	TGCGCCAGCAGCCCGGGACTAGCGGGGGAGGTGGATGAGCAGTTCTTC
TRBV20-1	many	TRBJ2-7	NA	CSGRGQTRSGQYF	TGCAGTGGAAGAGGCCAGACAAGGAGTGGGCAGTACTTC